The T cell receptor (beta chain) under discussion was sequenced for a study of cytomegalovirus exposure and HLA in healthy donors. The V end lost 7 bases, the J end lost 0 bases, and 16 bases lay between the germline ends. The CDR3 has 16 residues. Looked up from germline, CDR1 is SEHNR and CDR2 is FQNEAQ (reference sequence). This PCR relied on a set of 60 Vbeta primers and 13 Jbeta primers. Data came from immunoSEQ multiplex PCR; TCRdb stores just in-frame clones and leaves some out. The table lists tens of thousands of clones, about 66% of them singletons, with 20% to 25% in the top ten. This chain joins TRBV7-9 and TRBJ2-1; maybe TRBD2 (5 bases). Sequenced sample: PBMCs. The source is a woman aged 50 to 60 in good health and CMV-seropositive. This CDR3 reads CASTAVEGGSYNEQFF. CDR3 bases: TGTGCCAGCACCGCGGTAGAGGGTGGCTCCTACAATGAGCAGTTCTTC.